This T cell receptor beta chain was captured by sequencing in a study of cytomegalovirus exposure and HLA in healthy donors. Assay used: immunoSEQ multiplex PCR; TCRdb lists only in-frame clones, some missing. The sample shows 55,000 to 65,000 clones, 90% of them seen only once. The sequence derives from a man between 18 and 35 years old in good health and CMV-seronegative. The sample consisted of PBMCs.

The CDR3 nucleotides are TGTGCCAGCAGTTTGGCGGGGGACTACGAGCAGTACTTC. It yields the protein CASSLAGDYEQYF. The chain is built from TRBV28 and TRBJ2-7; TRBD2 aligns across 7 bases. CDR3 length: 13 amino acids. The germline V gene encodes CDR1 MDHEN and CDR2 SYDVKM. J gave up 3 bases and V 3 bases, and 2 bases lay outside the gene matches.